The rows below give T cell receptor beta chains drawn from one sample of a study of T-cell memory formation after mild COVID-19. Each CDR3 protein is one row after TCRdb ran MiXCR on the 5' RACE reads. This repertoire shows 300,000 to 350,000 distinct CDR3 sequences, around 13% found once; its top ten account for around 21%. The sequencing input was PBMCs or a T cell subset sorted from them (not recorded which). These receptor sequences come from a man aged 18-30 years who had mild COVID-19 (a few samples of this study predate the infection). Cell type and time point are not known. Each CDR3 is given with its conserved first and last residue. A D gene is named only where the DNA matches it firmly. Size values are once, few and many counts, or a class for expanded clones, and some rows have none.

d_call,v_call,j_call,clone_size,cdr3_aa,cdr3_nt
TRBD1,TRBV7-2,TRBJ1-5,few,CASSPGQVSNQPQHF,TGTGCCAGCAGCCCGGGACAGGTTAGCAATCAGCCCCAGCATTTT
.,TRBV4-2,TRBJ1-3,few,CASSQDGAPGNTIYF,TGTGCCAGCAGCCAAGACGGTGCCCCCGGAAACACCATATATTTT
TRBD1,TRBV12-5,TRBJ1-1,.,CASGLLTGATEAFF,TGTGCTAGTGGCCTCCTGACAGGGGCCACTGAAGCTTTCTTT
.,TRBV20-1,TRBJ2-6,few,CSAQSMGSGANVLTF,TGCAGTGCCCAGTCCATGGGGAGTGGGGCCAACGTCCTGACTTTC
TRBD2,TRBV7-2,TRBJ2-3,few,CASSLDPGLAGTDTQYF,TGTGCCAGCAGCTTAGACCCCGGACTAGCGGGCACAGATACGCAGTATTTT
.,TRBV4-3,TRBJ2-3,few,CASSQANGATDTQYF,TGCGCCAGCAGCCAAGCAAACGGGGCGACAGATACGCAGTATTTT
.,TRBV7-6,TRBJ1-1,many,CASSLGDSYTEAFF,TGTGCCAGCAGCTTAGGTGACAGTTACACTGAAGCTTTCTTT
.,TRBV4-3,TRBJ2-3,few,CASSQQQGGDTQYF,TGCGCCAGCAGCCAACAACAGGGAGGAGATACGCAGTATTTT
.,TRBV12-3/TRBV12-4,TRBJ1-1,few,CASRLGQNTEAFF,TGTGCCAGCAGACTCGGACAGAACACTGAAGCTTTCTTT
TRBD1,TRBV6-1,TRBJ2-2,.,CASTLDRERTGELFF,TGTGCCAGTACACTGGACAGGGAGCGCACCGGGGAGCTGTTTTTT
TRBD1,TRBV29-1,TRBJ1-1,many,CSVQDTGGAITEAFF,TGCAGCGTCCAAGACACAGGGGGGGCGATCACTGAAGCTTTCTTT
.,TRBV7-6,TRBJ2-5,many,CASSLGGGDQETQYF,TGTGCCAGCAGCTTAGGTGGAGGGGACCAAGAGACCCAGTACTTC
TRBD1,TRBV28,TRBJ1-1,few,CASSLSQGAGRTEAFF,TGTGCCAGCAGTTTAAGTCAGGGGGCCGGGAGGACTGAAGCTTTCTTT
.,TRBV6-2/TRBV6-3,TRBJ2-6,few,CARSYSGAGANVLTF,TGTGCCAGAAGTTACTCGGGAGCTGGGGCCAACGTCCTGACTTTC
TRBD2,TRBV20-1,TRBJ2-7,many,CSASFMTSGGEQYF,TGCAGTGCTAGCTTTATGACTAGCGGGGGTGAGCAGTACTTC
.,TRBV6-2/TRBV6-3,TRBJ2-5,.,CASIRATGETQYF,TGTGCCAGCATCCGTGCCACGGGGGAGACCCAGTACTTC
.,TRBV24-1,TRBJ2-3,.,CATSDSQGLDTQYF,TGTGCCACCAGTGATTCTCAAGGTCTAGATACGCAGTATTTT
.,TRBV27,TRBJ2-5,few,CASSLSAGTVETQYF,TGTGCCAGCAGTCTAAGCGCGGGGACGGTCGAGACCCAGTACTTC
.,TRBV20-1,TRBJ2-2,few,CSARDIRTVLTGELFF,TGCAGTGCTAGAGATATACGGACCGTACTGACCGGGGAGCTGTTTTTT
.,TRBV6-2/TRBV6-3,TRBJ1-1,.,CASSYPRQGPEAFF,TGTGCCAGCAGTTACCCCCGGCAGGGTCCTGAAGCTTTCTTT
.,TRBV7-2,TRBJ2-7,many,CASSLAHSSYEQYF,TGTGCCAGCAGCCTAGCCCACAGCTCCTACGAGCAGTACTTC
.,TRBV12-3/TRBV12-4,TRBJ2-2,few,CASGTGMFTGELFF,TGTGCCAGCGGAACAGGGATGTTTACCGGGGAGCTGTTTTTT
.,TRBV29-1,TRBJ2-3,many,CSVFRSTDTQYF,TGCAGCGTATTTAGGAGCACAGATACGCAGTATTTT
.,TRBV7-9,TRBJ1-5,few,CASSLPGVRQPQHF,TGTGCCAGCAGCTTACCGGGGGTTCGTCAGCCCCAGCATTTT
TRBD2,TRBV6-5,TRBJ2-1,.,CASSYVAGGPHNEQFF,TGTGCCAGCAGTTACGTAGCGGGGGGGCCCCACAATGAGCAGTTCTTC
TRBD1,TRBV7-6,TRBJ2-3,.,CASSPRGTYRDTQYF,TGTGCCAGCAGCCCCAGGGGGACATACCGGGATACGCAGTATTTT
TRBD1,TRBV9,TRBJ2-3,few,CASSFGTALTDTQYF,TGTGCCAGCAGCTTTGGGACAGCCCTCACAGATACGCAGTATTTT
.,TRBV7-9,TRBJ2-1,many,CASSLAGISEQFF,TGTGCCAGCAGCCTAGCAGGGATTAGCGAGCAGTTCTTC
TRBD1,TRBV7-2,TRBJ1-4,.,CASSRRQLDRATNEKLFF,TGTGCCAGCAGCCGAAGACAATTGGACAGGGCAACTAATGAAAAACTGTTTTTT
.,TRBV27,TRBJ1-4,few,CASSLSWQTNEKLFF,TGTGCCAGCAGTTTATCTTGGCAGACTAATGAAAAACTGTTTTTT
TRBD1,TRBV2,TRBJ1-2,few,CAREDRRNGYTF,TGTGCCAGAGAGGACAGGCGGAATGGCTACACCTTC
.,TRBV11-3,TRBJ2-1,few,CASSLVPKHEQFF,TGTGCCAGCAGCTTGGTCCCTAAACACGAGCAGTTCTTC
TRBD1,TRBV5-1,TRBJ2-5,many,CASSLGTAQETQYF,TGCGCCAGCAGCTTAGGGACAGCCCAAGAGACCCAGTACTTC
.,TRBV5-6,TRBJ2-5,.,CASSWALQETQYF,TGTGCCAGCAGCTGGGCCCTACAAGAGACCCAGTACTTC
.,TRBV6-1,TRBJ2-3,.,CASSEGRTTTDTQYF,TGTGCCAGCAGTGAAGGCCGGACAACCACAGATACGCAGTATTTT
.,TRBV10-3,TRBJ1-2,.,CAISNPGHFYGYTF,TGTGCCATCTCTAACCCGGGACATTTCTATGGCTACACCTTC
TRBD1,TRBV6-2/TRBV6-3,TRBJ2-2,many,CASITGQGTGELFF,TGTGCCAGCATTACCGGACAGGGCACCGGGGAGCTGTTTTTT
.,TRBV6-5,TRBJ1-4,.,CASSRLRGGNEKLFF,TGTGCCAGCAGTAGACTGAGGGGCGGGAATGAAAAACTGTTTTTT
TRBD1,TRBV6-2/TRBV6-3,TRBJ2-1,few,CASSLRQGGSYNEQFF,TGTGCCAGCAGTTTACGACAGGGTGGCTCCTACAATGAGCAGTTCTTC
.,TRBV7-6,TRBJ2-3,.,CASSLDPPSLLRVDTQYF,TGTGCCAGCAGCTTAGATCCCCCGTCTCTGCTGCGAGTAGATACGCAGTATTTT
TRBD2,TRBV2,TRBJ2-1,.,CASSQRGPYNEQFF,TGTGCCAGCAGCCAGCGGGGGCCGTACAATGAGCAGTTCTTC
.,TRBV2,TRBJ2-3,few,CASRKPGLRQSTDTQYF,TGTGCCAGCCGTAAGCCGGGACTCCGCCAAAGCACAGATACGCAGTATTTT
.,TRBV6-6,TRBJ1-2,few,CASTPGGEGYTF,TGTGCCAGCACGCCGGGGGGCGAAGGCTACACCTTC
.,TRBV5-5,TRBJ1-1,few,CASSLGGLNEAFF,TGTGCCAGCAGCTTGGGGGGCCTAAATGAAGCTTTCTTT
TRBD1,TRBV7-2,TRBJ1-5,.,CASSLGQGYSNQPQHF,TGTGCCAGCAGCCTCGGACAGGGCTATAGCAATCAGCCCCAGCATTTT
.,TRBV5-1,TRBJ2-1,.,CASSQSSSVTYNEQFF,TGCGCCAGCAGCCAGAGTAGTAGCGTGACCTACAATGAGCAGTTCTTC
.,TRBV7-7,TRBJ2-5,.,CASSPASGPQYF,TGTGCTAGCAGCCCAGCCTCGGGACCACAGTACTTC
TRBD1,TRBV20-1,TRBJ1-2,many,CSAKDRGYGYTF,TGCAGTGCCAAGGACAGGGGCTATGGCTACACCTTC
TRBD2,TRBV7-2,TRBJ2-3,.,CASRLAGGFSTDTQYF,TGTGCCAGCCGACTAGCGGGGGGGTTTAGCACAGATACGCAGTATTTT
TRBD2,TRBV3-1,TRBJ2-7,many,CASSPGLAGSYEQYF,TGTGCCAGCAGCCCGGGACTAGCGGGGTCCTACGAGCAGTACTTC
.,TRBV27,TRBJ2-3,few,CASSLTGTHTDTQYF,TGTGCCAGCAGTTTAACCGGGACACACACAGATACGCAGTATTTT
.,TRBV6-2/TRBV6-3,TRBJ2-2,.,CASSYSRKSGELFF,TGTGCCAGCAGTTACTCTCGGAAGTCAGGAGAGCTGTTTTTT
.,TRBV7-2,TRBJ2-5,many,CASSLSRERTQYF,TGTGCCAGCAGCTTGAGTAGGGAGAGAACCCAGTACTTC
.,TRBV28,TRBJ2-7,many,CAAWRDGSYEQYF,TGTGCCGCTTGGAGGGACGGCTCCTACGAGCAGTACTTC
.,TRBV6-5,TRBJ1-1,few,CASSYSNWASTEAFF,TGTGCCAGCAGTTACTCGAACTGGGCGTCCACTGAAGCTTTCTTT
TRBD2,TRBV7-6,TRBJ2-5,.,CASSPPRTSVQETQYF,TGTGCCAGCAGCCCCCCCCGGACTAGCGTACAAGAGACCCAGTACTTC
.,TRBV29-1,TRBJ1-5,.,CSVGGKGNQPQHF,TGCAGCGTAGGAGGTAAGGGCAATCAGCCCCAGCATTTT
.,TRBV27,TRBJ2-5,.,CASSLSVLHQETQYF,TGTGCCAGCAGTTTGAGTGTCTTACACCAAGAGACCCAGTACTTC